This T cell receptor beta chain comes out of a study of cytomegalovirus exposure and HLA in healthy donors. Turning to the study itself: From about 179 million T cells, an earlier analysis saw approximately 110 million unique TCR beta sequences.

Vbeta (60) and Jbeta (13) primers were used in the PCR. Clones were sequenced by immunoSEQ multiplex PCR, and TCRdb holds only the in-frame ones, with some missing. This sample has about 120,000 clones, with around 72% found just once. The CDR3 loop spans 16 amino acids. Per the germline V gene, CDR1 is SGHTA and CDR2 is FQGNSA. V shed 3 bases and J shed 8 bases, with 19 bases lying between them. General study results and limits: Common viral pathogens (according to a later analysis) appeared linked to several of the most significant clusters. The study assumed roughly uniform donor sequencing depth for presence/absence analyses.

Notes on this clone: Its antigen is undetermined.

The material sequenced was PBMCs. The rearrangement links TRBV7-2 to TRBJ1-4; possible D gene TRBD1, 6 bases. This receptor was taken from a man aged 30 to 45 in good health and CMV-seronegative. In DNA, the CDR3 is TGTGCCAGCAGCTTGGCCCCGGGTACGGGACAAGAAAAACTGTTTTTT. It specifies CASSLAPGTGQEKLFF.